This record looks at one TCR beta chain sequence and its context. Germline CDR1 reads LNHDA; CDR2 reads SQIVND (reference sequence). This CDR3 spans 18 amino acids. V was trimmed by 3 bases and J by 3 bases, leaving 24 bases between them. Repertoires were generated with immunoSEQ multiplex PCR, while TCRdb's copy carries only in-frame clones and drops some. The sample carries 110,000 to 150,000 clones, about 90% recorded once. This sample was included in a study of T cell responses to AZD1222 COVID-19 vaccine. This chain connects TRBV19 to TRBJ2-7; D is perhaps TRBD1 (5 bases). The material sequenced was peripheral blood, taken 28 days after the second AZD1222 dose. The TCR sequence derives from an adult who received the AZD1222 COVID-19 vaccine. The CDR3 nucleotides are TGTGCCAGTAGTATTGGAAGACAGCCCCCGGGCCCGCACTACGAGCAGTACTTC. Protein: CASSIGRQPPGPHYEQYF. The complete variable domain, with remaining parts taken from reference TRBV19 and TRBJ2-7, reads DGGITQSPKYLFRKEGQNVTLSCEQNLNHDAMYWYRQDPGQGLRLIYYSQIVNDFQKGDIAEGYSVSREKKESFPLTVTSAQKNPTAFYLCASSIGRQPPGPHYEQYFGPGTRLTVT.